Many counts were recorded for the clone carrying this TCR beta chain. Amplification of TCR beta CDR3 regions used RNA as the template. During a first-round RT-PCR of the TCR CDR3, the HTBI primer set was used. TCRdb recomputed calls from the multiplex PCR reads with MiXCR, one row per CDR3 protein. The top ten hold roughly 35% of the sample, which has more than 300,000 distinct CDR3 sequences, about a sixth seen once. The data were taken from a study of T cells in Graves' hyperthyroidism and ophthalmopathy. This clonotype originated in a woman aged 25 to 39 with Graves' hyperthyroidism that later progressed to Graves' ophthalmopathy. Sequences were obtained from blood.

The CDR3 nucleotides are TGTGCCAGTAGTAGTAGAGGTGGAGTTCTCCCCTACGAGCAGTACTTC. Encoded protein: CASSSRGGVLPYEQYF. V is TRBV19 and J is TRBJ2-7; D gene ambiguous. The CDR3 sequence is 16 residues long. The germline CDR1 and CDR2 sequences are LNHDA and SQIVND (reference sequence). Trimming took 4 bases from V and 2 from J, leaving 18 bases between them. Full variable domain (outside the CDR3, taken from reference TRBV19 and TRBJ2-7): DGGITQSPKYLFRKEGQNVTLSCEQNLNHDAMYWYRQDPGQGLRLIYYSQIVNDFQKGDIAEGYSVSREKKESFPLTVTSAQKNPTAFYLCASSSRGGVLPYEQYFGPGTRLTVT.